The rows below give T cell receptor beta chains drawn from one sample of a study of shared clonotypes between healthy human individuals. TCRdb's table, derived via immunoSEQ multiplex PCR, lists solely in-frame clones and lacks some. There are 300,000 to 400,000 clones in the sample; roughly 70% occur only once, and 10% to 13% lies in the top ten. Sequencing input: memory CD4+ T cells sorted from blood. These receptor sequences come from a man aged 30 to 39 in good health. Both conserved end residues are part of each CDR3. A D gene is named only where the DNA matches it firmly. The size field is filled for only some rows; it gives once, few, many or a size class.

TRBJ1-4	TRBV29-1	-	-	CSVSTGEKLFF	TGCAGCGTCTCTACGGGGGAAAAACTGTTTTTT
TRBJ1-4	TRBV19	few	-	CASTTSLLGNEKLFF	TGTGCCAGTACTACATCTTTACTGGGGAATGAAAAACTGTTTTTT
TRBJ2-1	TRBV11-3	few	-	CASSLRRDPSYNEQFF	TGTGCCAGCAGCTTGAGGCGGGATCCTTCCTACAATGAGCAGTTCTTC
TRBJ2-7	TRBV28	-	TRBD2	CASSYLGLAGVHEQYF	TGTGCCAGCAGTTACCTCGGACTAGCGGGAGTCCACGAGCAGTACTTC
TRBJ2-5	TRBV5-5	few	TRBD1	CASSSRQGEETQYF	TGTGCCAGCAGCTCTCGACAGGGAGAAGAGACCCAGTACTTC
TRBJ2-1	TRBV5-8	few	TRBD2	CASRKLRGANEQFF	TGTGCCAGCCGTAAACTGCGGGGGGCAAATGAGCAGTTCTTC
TRBJ1-2	TRBV14	-	-	CASSHPGHRAYTF	TGTGCCAGCAGCCACCCAGGGCACCGCGCCTACACCTTC
TRBJ1-5	TRBV2	-	-	CASRQDTGNQPQHF	TGTGCCAGCAGACAGGACACTGGCAATCAGCCCCAGCATTTT
TRBJ2-3	TRBV9	-	TRBD1	CASSMDRVLPDTQYF	TGTGCCAGCAGCATGGACAGGGTTCTTCCAGATACGCAGTATTTT
TRBJ2-1	TRBV5-1	-	-	CASSQDRTSYDEQFF	TGCGCCAGCAGCCAGGATAGGACTTCGTACGATGAGCAGTTCTTC